The 19 T cell receptor beta chains below come from one sample, sequenced in a study of hypomethylating agent response in myelodysplastic syndrome. Sequencing used immunoSEQ multiplex PCR; TCRdb keeps in-frame clones, though not all of them. Among approximately 9,300 clones listed, 83% were seen once. The specimen was bone marrow, collected before or after starting hypomethylating agent treatment for myelodysplastic syndrome (not recorded which). The receptors here all came from a human donor with myelodysplastic syndrome.

This clone was detected only once. The chain has TRBV2 and TRBJ1-2; perhaps TRBD1 as D (5 bases). V was pared by 6 bases and J by 5 bases, with 22 bases between. The CDR3 extends over 16 amino acids. Germline-derived CDR1 and CDR2 are SNHLY and FYNNEI. The CDR3 bases are TGTGCCAGCAGGGGCGAGGGGTCCAGAGTGTCTTATGGCTACACCTTC. Its protein is CASRGEGSRVSYGYTF. The entire variable domain, with the rest obtained from reference TRBV2 and TRBJ1-2, is as follows: EPEVTQTPSHQVTQMGQEVILRCVPISNHLYFYWYRQILGQKVEFLVSFYNNEISEKSEIFDDQFSVERPDGSNFTLKIRSTKLEDSAMYFCASRGEGSRVSYGYTFGSGTRLTVV.

The chain links TRBV27 to TRBJ2-1, with 11 bases aligning to TRBD1. This CDR3 has 15 amino acids. V was clipped by 5 bases and J by 2 bases; unmatched bases: 2. Germline V lookup: CDR1 MNHEY, CDR2 SMNVEV (reference sequence). The CDR3 DNA is TGTGCCAGCAGTATGGGACAGGGGGCCTACAATGAGCAGTTCTTC. Protein sequence: CASSMGQGAYNEQFF.

The chain carries TRBV4-2 and TRBJ1-2; D not resolved. There are 13 residues in the CDR3. V lost 0 bases and J lost 8, with 10 bases in between. CDR1 is LGHNA and CDR2 is YNFKEQ in the germline V gene. The CDR3 DNA is TGTGCCAGCAGCCAAGATCCAGCGCGGGGCTACACCTTC. Translating gives CASSQDPARGYTF.

This clone was detected only a few times. The CDR3 protein is CASSLRQGFVEKLFF. As DNA, the CDR3 is TGTGCCAGCAGCCTACGACAGGGTTTCGTCGAAAAACTGTTTTTT. This chain links TRBV14 with TRBJ1-4; the match to TRBD1 covers 7 bases. CDR1 is SGHDN, CDR2 FVKESK, per germline. Trimming took 4 bases from V and 8 from J; bases not matched to a gene: 10. The CDR3 is 15 amino acids.

The chain combines TRBV7-8 with TRBJ1-5; 7 bases match TRBD1. The CDR3 consists of 16 residues. Germline lookup yields CDR1 SGHVS and CDR2 FQNEAQ. Unmatched junction bases numbered 4, after V lost 1 base and J lost 1 base. This CDR3 is CASSLGGRGSNQPQHF. The CDR3 DNA is TGTGCCAGCAGCTTAGGGGGCAGGGGGAGCAATCAGCCCCAGCATTTT.

The rearrangement joins TRBV25-1 to TRBJ1-2; D is perhaps TRBD1 (5 bases). The V end lost 7 bases, the J end lost 8 bases, and 17 bases lay between the germline ends. The CDR3 is made up of 13 amino acids. The germline V gene encodes CDR1 MGHDK and CDR2 SYGVNS. CDR3 DNA sequence: TGTGCCAGCACCGAGACGGGGGGACTCGGCTACACCTTC. It is translated as CASTETGGLGYTF.

This clone has only one observation. The chain couples TRBV18 to TRBJ1-1; tentatively, D is TRBD1 (5 bases). Germline-derived CDR1 and CDR2 are KGHSH and LQKENI. V lost 0 bases, J lost 0 bases, and 11 bases lay in between. This CDR3 is 16 amino acids long. CDR3 DNA sequence: TGTGCCAGCTCACCACCCCAGGGAGGCATGAACACTGAAGCTTTCTTT. It is translated as CASSPPQGGMNTEAFF.

The chain carries TRBV5-1 and TRBJ1-4; TRBD1 aligns across 9 bases. The CDR3 contains 15 residues. The germline gives CDR1 SGHRS, CDR2 YFSETQ. Unmatched junction bases numbered 6, after V lost 2 bases and J lost 7 bases. Here the CDR3 reads CASSLLQGAGEKLFF. As DNA, the CDR3 is TGCGCCAGCAGCTTATTACAGGGGGCCGGTGAAAAACTGTTTTTT.

The chain couples TRBV7-9 to TRBJ1-5; D remains ambiguous. The CDR3 consists of 15 residues. V was clipped by 5 bases and J by 2 bases, with 13 bases between them. CDR1 and CDR2 from the germline V gene are SEHNR and FQNEAQ (reference sequence). The CDR3 here is CASSREANGNQPQHF. The CDR3 DNA sequence: TGTGCCAGCAGCCGGGAAGCTAATGGCAATCAGCCCCAGCATTTT.

The chain links TRBV10-3 to TRBJ1-5; maybe TRBD1 (5 bases). The CDR3 totals 17 residues. Germline CDR1 ENHRY, CDR2 SYGVKD. V was cut by 10 bases and J by 0 bases, with 22 bases left in between. Written as DNA, the CDR3 is TGTGCCACCGGGGCCCCCGAGGGGCCTTATAGCAATCAGCCCCAGCATTTT. It encodes CATGAPEGPYSNQPQHF.

The V and J genes are TRBV7-8 and TRBJ2-4, with 7 bases aligning to TRBD1. This CDR3 is 16 amino acids long. With 5 bases clipped from V and 7 bases from J, the junction kept 14 bases outside the gene matches. Germline V CDR1 and CDR2: SGHVS, FQNEAQ. The CDR3 DNA is TGTGCCAGCAGCCGATACAGGGGTTCGGTGGGGAACATTCAGTACTTC. Amino acid sequence: CASSRYRGSVGNIQYF.

The chain links TRBV28 to TRBJ2-5; 8 nucleotides line up with TRBD2. The CDR3 is 19 amino acids. Trimming removed 4 bases from V and 0 bases from J; junction bases left unmatched: 16. Germline V gives CDR1 MDHEN, CDR2 SYDVKM. The CDR3 bases are TGTGCCAGCAGTTGGTTGTCACAGTTACTAGCGGAGGACCAAGAGACCCAGTACTTC. Protein product: CASSWLSQLLAEDQETQYF. Variable domain in full (rest from reference TRBV28 and TRBJ2-5): DVKVTQSSRYLVKRTGEKVFLECVQDMDHENMFWYRQDPGLGLRLIYFSYDVKMKEKGDIPEGYSVSREKKERFSLILESASTNQTSMYLCASSWLSQLLAEDQETQYFGPGTRLLVL.

This clone was observed once. This sequence joins TRBV6-5 and TRBJ2-1; 8 bases are shared with TRBD2. The CDR3 loop spans 14 amino acids. Germline values: CDR1 MNHEY, CDR2 SVGAGI. V lost 5 bases and J lost 6; bases outside the gene matches: 6. As DNA, the CDR3 is TGTGCCAGCAGTCCCCGGGGGGGCCTCAATGAGCAGTTCTTC. Amino acid sequence: CASSPRGGLNEQFF.

The V gene is TRBV6-6, the J gene TRBJ2-7; maybe TRBD1 (6 bases). Trimming removed 0 bases at V and 4 bases at J, with 13 bases between. This CDR3 contains 15 residues. Germline CDR1 MNHNY, CDR2 SVGAGI (reference sequence). This CDR3 reads CASSYSGQGWYEQYF. The CDR3 DNA follows: TGTGCCAGCAGTTACTCGGGGCAGGGGTGGTACGAGCAGTACTTC.

The chain is built from TRBV19 and TRBJ2-5; 7 nucleotides align to TRBD2. V trimming: 7 bases; J trimming: 0 bases; junction bases outside the gene matches: 8. Germline CDR1 LNHDA, CDR2 SQIVND (reference sequence). The CDR3 runs 15 residues. CDR3 amino acids: CASNQGLPNQETQYF. As DNA, the CDR3 is TGTGCCAGTAACCAGGGACTACCAAACCAAGAGACCCAGTACTTC.

J is TRBJ2-3 and V is TRBV11-3, with TRBD2 matching 15 bases. The germline CDR1 and CDR2 sequences are SGHNT and YENEEA. J was trimmed by 6 bases and V by 5 bases; bases with no gene match: 6. The CDR3 totals 16 residues. This CDR3 is CASSRGTSGRLDTQYF. The CDR3 coding sequence is TGTGCCAGCAGCCGAGGGACTAGCGGGAGGCTCGATACGCAGTATTTT.

This chain uses TRBV5-4 with TRBJ2-7, with D unresolved. In germline, CDR1 is SGHNT, CDR2 YYREEE (reference sequence). CDR3 size: 11 residues. The V end lost 4 bases, the J end lost 6 bases, and 8 bases lay between the germline ends. The CDR3 spells CASSASGEQYF. As DNA, the CDR3 is TGTGCCAGCAGCGCCTCTGGCGAGCAGTACTTC.

The chain has TRBV15 and TRBJ2-5; a possible D gene is TRBD1 (5 bases). The J call is in doubt because the DNA end fits TRBJ2-7 better. Germline CDR1 is LNHNV and CDR2 is YYDKDF (reference sequence). The CDR3 sequence is 13 residues long. The CDR3 sequence is CATRPGRVNEQYF. The CDR3, as DNA: TGTGCCACCAGGCCGGGCAGGGTCAACGAGCAGTACTTC.

The rearrangement links TRBV7-9 to TRBJ2-7; D uncertain. The CDR3 totals 9 residues. Germline-derived CDR1 and CDR2 are SEHNR and FQNEAQ (reference sequence). Trimming cost V 9 bases and J 5 bases, with 5 bases left between them. The CDR3 here is CASTHEQYF. Here the CDR3 DNA reads TGTGCCAGTACACACGAGCAGTACTTC.